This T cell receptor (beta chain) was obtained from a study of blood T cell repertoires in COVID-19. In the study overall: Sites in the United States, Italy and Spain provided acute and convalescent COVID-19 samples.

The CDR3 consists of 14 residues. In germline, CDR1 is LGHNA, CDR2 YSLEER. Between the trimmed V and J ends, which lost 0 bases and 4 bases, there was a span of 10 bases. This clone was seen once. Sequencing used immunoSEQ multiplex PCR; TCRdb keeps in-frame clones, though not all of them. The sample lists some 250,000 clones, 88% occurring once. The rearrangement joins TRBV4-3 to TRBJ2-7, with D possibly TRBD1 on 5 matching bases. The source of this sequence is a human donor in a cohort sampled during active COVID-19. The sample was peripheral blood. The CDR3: CASSQDRTFYEQYF. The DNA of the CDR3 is TGCGCCAGCAGCCAAGATAGGACATTTTACGAGCAGTACTTC.